This T cell receptor beta chain is from a study of a mutant IDH1 vaccine in newly diagnosed glioma. The germline V and J ends were trimmed by 7 bases and 5 bases, with 13 bases remaining between them. The CDR3 loop spans 12 amino acids. Germline values: CDR1 SGHRS, CDR2 YFSETQ. Time point noted: week 5, during vaccination. In every dose of vaccine, 300 ug of mutant IDH1 20-mer peptide was given alongside topical imiquimod. Turning to this clone: As yet, its antigen is unknown.

Sequencing was performed with immunoSEQ multiplex PCR; in TCRdb, only in-frame clones are kept and a portion is missing. The data show 20,000 to 30,000 clones, 70% to 85% seen once. The sequencing used PBMCs, collected from a glioma patient whose treatment included an IDH1 peptide vaccine. This receptor was obtained from a man aged 35-49 years with glioma. Some clones in this sample may be carry-over from other donors' samples. This chain links TRBV5-1 with TRBJ2-7; D unresolved. CDR3 sequence (DNA): TGCGCCAGCGGGTCTAATGGGGACGAGCAGTACTTC. Translating it yields CASGSNGDEQYF. Supplemented by reference TRBV5-1 and TRBJ2-7, the full variable domain reads KAGVTQTPRYLIKTRGQQVTLSCSPISGHRSVSWYQQTPGQGLQFLFEYFSETQRNKGNFPGRFSGRQFSNSRSEMNVSTLELGDSALYLCASGSNGDEQYFGPGTRLTVT.